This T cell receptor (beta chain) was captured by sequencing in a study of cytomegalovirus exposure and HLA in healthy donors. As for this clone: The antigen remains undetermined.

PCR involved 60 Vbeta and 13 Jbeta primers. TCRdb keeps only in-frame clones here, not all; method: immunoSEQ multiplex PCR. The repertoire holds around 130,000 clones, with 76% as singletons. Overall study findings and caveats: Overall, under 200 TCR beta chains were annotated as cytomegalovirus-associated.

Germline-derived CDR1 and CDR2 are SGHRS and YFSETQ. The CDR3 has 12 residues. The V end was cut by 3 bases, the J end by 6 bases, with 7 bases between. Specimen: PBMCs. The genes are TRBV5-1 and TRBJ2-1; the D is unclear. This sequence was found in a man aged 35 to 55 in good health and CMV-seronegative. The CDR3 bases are TGCGCCAGCAGCTCGTCTTTCAATGAGCAGTTCTTC. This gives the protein CASSSSFNEQFF.